The TCR beta chain described here comes from a study of long-term antiretroviral therapy in people with HIV. Study-level points and caveats: Clones that expanded before ART (that is, prior to treatment) dominated the repertoire at all time points. Absence of data on ART adherence, viral resistance or therapy changes was noted.

Each HIV participant was treated in the United States. Version v3.0 of the immunoSEQ assay was performed at survey level. The protocol was immunoSEQ multiplex PCR, while the TCRdb copy is restricted to in-frame clones and leaves out a portion. The sample has tens of thousands of clones; roughly 84% are singletons. CDR1 and CDR2 (germline): MDHEN, SYDVKM. Trimming stripped 3 bases from V and 15 bases from J, with 15 bases between. The CDR3 totals 12 residues. Turning to this clone: Antigen: not known.

The receptor comes from a man aged 50-59 years with HIV. The chain carries TRBV28 and TRBJ2-1; the D gene is possibly TRBD2 (5 bases). The sample in question was unsorted PBMCs, obtained 3 years after starting antiretroviral therapy. CDR3 residues: CASSFTLAAVFF. The CDR3 DNA reads TGTGCCAGCAGTTTCACTCTAGCTGCCGTGTTCTTC.